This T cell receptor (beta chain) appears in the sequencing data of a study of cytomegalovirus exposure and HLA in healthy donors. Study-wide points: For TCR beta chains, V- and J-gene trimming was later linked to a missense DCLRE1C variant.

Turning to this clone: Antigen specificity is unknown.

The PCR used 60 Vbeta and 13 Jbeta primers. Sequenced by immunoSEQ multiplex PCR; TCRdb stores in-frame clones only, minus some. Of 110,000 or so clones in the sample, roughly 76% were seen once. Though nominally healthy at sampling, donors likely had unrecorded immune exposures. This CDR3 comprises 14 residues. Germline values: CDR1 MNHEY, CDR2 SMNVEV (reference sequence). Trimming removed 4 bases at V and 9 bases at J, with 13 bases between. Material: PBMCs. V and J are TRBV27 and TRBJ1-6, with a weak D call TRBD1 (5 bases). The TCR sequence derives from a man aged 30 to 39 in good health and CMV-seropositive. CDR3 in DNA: TGTGCCAGCAGTTGGGCAGGGATGGGTTCACCCCTCCACTTT. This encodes CASSWAGMGSPLHF.